The text below deals with one T cell receptor (beta chain). This clonotype was seen a handful of times. The antigen it recognizes is unknown. Nothing much larger sits one base from this clone, and base qualities are not available. The sample originates from a study of early T cells in non-severe SARS-CoV-2 infection (dated by TCRdb to the early 2020s). At the level of the whole study: Bulk RNA from unsorted whole blood was used for TCR sequencing, so alpha and beta chains could not be paired. Study-wide conclusions, independent of this receptor: VDJdb matching was skewed toward anti-spike CD8 responses and likely underestimated virus-specific expansions by missing private and CD4 specificities.

Its CDR3 holds 16 amino acids, cysteine through phenylalanine. The kept DNA is CDR3 alone, 48 bases in frame from the first base. Trimming takes 1 base from V and 0 bases from J, and the germline ends sit 10 bases apart. Taken from the germline V gene (reference sequence), the CDR1 and CDR2 loops are SGHAT and FQDESV. Receptor amplification or capture employed 5' RACE. The instrument given in TCRdb is NextSeq 500. In the TCR library protocol, unique molecular identifiers were attached to individual cDNA molecules to correct for PCR bias and sequencing error. Sequencing covered both TCR alpha and beta chains, and within each sample the abundances of alpha and beta sequences were tightly co-correlated. The paper's data handling went like this. Decombinator V4 was used to annotate the V gene, J gene and CDR3 of the TCR sequences. Expanded TCRs were defined as changing significantly between any two time points under a Poisson model with p below 0.0001. TCR abundances were normalised to the total number of TCRs sequenced per sample and expressed as counts per million. TRAV1-2 paired with TRAJ12, TRAJ20 or TRAJ33 defined MAIT TCRs, while TRAV10 paired with TRAJ18 defined iNKT TCRs. VDJdb, accessed 1 November 2021, was searched for CMV, EBV and SARS-CoV-2 annotated TCRs, excluding TCRs annotated for multiple antigens. TCRdb ran its own pipeline on the public reads, namely fastp trimming at Q25 and MiXCR clone calling, and kept in-frame beta chains. A single entry per CDR3 protein holds the most common genes and DNA from its merged rows. The V and J calls here are based on TCRdb, not the publication. Recorded for this sample are tens of thousands of distinct CDR3 sequences; approximately 9.7% of them occurred a single time. In total, the top ten clones hold under 25% of the sample.

The study was a case-control design nested within a healthcare worker cohort in London, UK, with weekly nasopharyngeal swab PCR tests and blood sampling. Healthcare workers were recruited during the week of the UK lockdown, between 23 and 31 March 2020, and followed weekly for up to roughly 15 weeks. The source of this sequence is an adult who was a healthcare worker with PCR-confirmed SARS-CoV-2 infection or an uninfected control (not recorded which). Sequenced input: whole blood. The V gene is TRBV11-1 and the J gene is TRBJ2-1; the D gene is perhaps TRBD2, from 5 matching bases. The nucleotide sequence reads as follows: TGTGCCAGCAGCTTAGGCCTAGCCAGCTCCTACAATGAGCAGTTCTTC. Translation gives CASSLGLASSYNEQFF.